The present TCR beta chain was sequenced within a study of technical replicates of blood from a handful of donors. V shed 0 bases and J 2 bases; nucleotides not matched to a gene: 9. The CDR3 sequence is 19 residues long. Germline loops: CDR1 LGHNA, CDR2 YSLEER. Produced via immunoSEQ multiplex PCR; TCRdb's table is partial and in-frame only. The repertoire holds over 50,000 clones, with 80% to 95% as singletons. Sequencing input: PBMCs. The origin of this receptor is a human donor in good health. Some clones in this sample may be carry-over from other donors' samples. The chain combines TRBV4-3 with TRBJ2-2, with TRBD2 matching 10 bases. The CDR3 region is CASSQDGAGGPFNTGELFF. CDR3 DNA: TGCGCCAGCAGCCAAGATGGAGCGGGGGGGCCTTTTAACACCGGGGAGCTGTTTTTT.